This T cell receptor beta chain stems from a study of beta chain features in type 1 diabetes. General study points: In type 1 diabetes patients, VDJ junctions had fewer insertions; deletions at these junctions were more frequent. People with Type 1 diabetes carried modestly yet significantly shorter TCRB CDR3s in all four CD4+ subsets.

In this sample, this clone turned up many times. The antigen remains undetermined. V gave up 9 bases and J gave up 1 base; unmatched junction bases: 5. Germline V gene data show CDR1 as LGHNT and CDR2 as FRNRAP. CDR3 length: 13 amino acids. Of the isolated RNA, all was reverse transcribed, and so the sequenced material was expressed TCRB transcripts. Naive, central memory and regulatory T cell samples yielded approximately 3.3 million reads on average. The protocol was immunoSEQ multiplex PCR, while the TCRdb copy is restricted to in-frame clones and leaves out a portion. The profile shows 300,000 to 450,000 clones, 9.6% of them singletons.

This receptor was identified in a man aged 25-45 years with type 1 diabetes. The sequenced material came from central memory CD4+ T cells from blood. This sequence joins TRBV12-5 and TRBJ2-5, with 7 bases identical to TRBD2. CDR3 sequence: CASAASGQETQYF. CDR3 in DNA: TGTGCTAGCGCAGCTAGCGGCCAAGAGACCCAGTACTTC.